This TCR beta chain was identified during a study of blood T cell repertoires in COVID-19. Study in general: The United States, Italy and Spain supplied acute and convalescent COVID-19 samples. The cDNA or gDNA used as material had been derived from T cells, B-cell-depleted T cells, or PBMCs.

Authors' analysis steps: The assay estimated nucleated cells by amplifying reference gene primers. The repertoire was sequenced with immunoSEQ multiplex PCR; TCRdb's copy has only in-frame clones and lacks some. For V, J and clone size, that table is used; D and trimming come from the DNA. The repertoire holds about 24,000 clones, with roughly 82% as singletons. The CDR3 extends over 16 amino acids. The rearrangement uses TRBV21-1 and TRBJ2-2; the table's TRBD1 call for D was not verified on the DNA. TRBV21-1 is a documented pseudogene. The sequencing sample was made of peripheral blood. The receptor was isolated from a human donor with active COVID-19. The donor label of this sample is uncertain. The CDR3 nucleotides are TGTGCCAGCAGCAATCACAGACAGGGGGGGATCGGGGAGCTGTTTTTT. Amino acids: CASSNHRQGGIGELFF.